Below, 24 T cell receptor beta chains from the same sample are listed, as sequenced in a study of T-cell reconstitution after alpha-beta-depleted transplantation in children. Using unique molecular identifiers, the investigators prepared the TCRbeta library. Via MiXCR, TCRdb re-called the PCR reads, giving one row per CDR3 protein. In the table there are approximately 290,000 distinct CDR3 sequences, 9.5% to 13% of which are singletons. The specimen comprised peripheral blood, sampled 180 days after TCRalphabeta/CD19-depleted stem cell transplant. These receptors were obtained from a male patient aged 2 to 9 who had a stem cell transplant for chronic granulomatous disease, so the T cells may come from the graft donor.

This clonotype was recorded many times. The chain links TRBV7-2 to TRBJ2-7; D not certain. The V end was cut by 1 base, the J end by 0 bases, with 7 bases between. The CDR3 totals 14 residues. Per germline, CDR1 SGHTA and CDR2 FQGNSA. CDR3 DNA: TGTGCCAGCAGCTTAGTTCCGAACTCCTACGAGCAGTACTTC. Its protein is CASSLVPNSYEQYF.

The chain couples TRBV7-9 to TRBJ1-3; D is unclear. CDR3 size: 14 residues. V shed 5 bases and J shed 0 bases, with 8 bases lying between them. Germline V gene lookup returns CDR1 SEHNR and CDR2 FQNEAQ (reference sequence). The CDR3 region has the DNA TGTGCCAGCAGCCAAGTGAGCTCTGGAAACACCATATATTTT. As protein: CASSQVSSGNTIYF.

There are many counts of this clonotype. The chain links TRBV6-1 to TRBJ2-2, with 12 bases that match TRBD2. The germline V gene encodes CDR1 MNHNS and CDR2 SASEGT. V shed 6 bases, J shed 7 bases, and the junction held 6 bases outside the gene matches. This CDR3 spans 15 amino acids. CDR3 DNA sequence: TGTGCCAGCAGCAGACTAGCGGGGGTAAACGGGGAGCTGTTTTTT. This gives the protein CASSRLAGVNGELFF.

This clonotype was recorded at least ten times. The J gene is TRBJ1-6, the V gene TRBV12-3 or TRBV12-4, with D unclear. This CDR3 comprises 18 residues. V gave up 3 bases and J gave up 0 bases, with 15 bases separating them. The CDR3 loop reads CASSFAGSGSSYNSPLHF. DNA of the CDR3: TGTGCCAGCAGTTTTGCGGGGTCGGGAAGCTCCTATAATTCACCCCTCCACTTT.

This clonotype was found many times. In DNA form, the CDR3 reads TGCGCCAGCAGCTTGGTAACAGTCCAAGAGACCCAGTACTTC. Translation gives CASSLVTVQETQYF. The chain couples TRBV5-1 to TRBJ2-5; D remains unclear. Germline V gene sequence: CDR1 SGHRS, CDR2 YFSETQ. The CDR3 is made up of 14 amino acids. Trimming removed 0 bases at V and 1 base at J, with 7 bases between.

This clonotype was seen at least ten times. The chain joins TRBV12-3 or TRBV12-4 to TRBJ2-5; D is perhaps TRBD2 (7 bases). The CDR3 length is 15 residues. V lost 6 bases and J lost 7, with 21 bases in between. CDR3 in amino acids: CASSPTGGASVTQYF. DNA of the CDR3: TGTGCCAGCAGCCCCACGGGGGGCGCATCTGTGACCCAGTACTTC.

Ten or more counts support this clonotype. The rearrangement links TRBV7-7 to TRBJ2-5; the match to TRBD2 covers 14 bases. The CDR3 has 17 amino acids. The germline V gene encodes CDR1 SSHAT and CDR2 FNYEAQ (reference sequence). V was clipped by 4 bases and J by 5 bases; unmatched bases: 9. Here the CDR3 reads CASSSGTSGRISETQYF. The CDR3 nucleotides read TGTGCCAGCAGCTCCGGGACTAGCGGGAGAATAAGTGAGACCCAGTACTTC. Using reference TRBV7-7 and TRBJ2-5 for the parts outside the CDR3, the full variable domain is GAGVSQSPRYKVTKRGQDVTLRCDPISSHATLYWYQQALGQGPEFLTYFNYEAQPDKSGLPSDRFSAERPEGSISTLTIQRTEQRDSAMYRCASSSGTSGRISETQYFGPGTRLLVL.

This clonotype has a count of ten or more. The chain carries TRBV12-3 or TRBV12-4 and TRBJ2-4, with D perhaps matching TRBD1 (6 bases). V lost 6 bases, J lost 0 bases, and 15 bases lay in between. This CDR3 is built from 16 residues. This CDR3 reads CASSDRDKLAKNIQYF. The CDR3, as DNA: TGTGCCAGCAGCGACCGGGACAAACTAGCCAAAAACATTCAGTACTTC.

In its sample, this clonotype was seen many times. The chain links TRBV18 to TRBJ2-2; D is uncertain. The CDR3 has 15 residues. V lost 3 bases and J 3 bases, leaving 11 bases between the germline ends. CDR1 KGHSH and CDR2 LQKENI come from the germline V gene. This CDR3 is CASSPTTADTGELFF. In nucleotides, the CDR3 is TGTGCCAGCTCACCGACAACGGCGGACACCGGGGAGCTGTTTTTT.

This clonotype was counted ten times or more. V is TRBV5-1 and J is TRBJ2-1; 9 bases agree with TRBD2. This CDR3 has 17 amino acids. The ends lost 4 bases at V and 0 bases at J; junction bases unmatched: 8. In germline, CDR1 is SGHRS, CDR2 YFSETQ. The CDR3, as DNA: TGCGCCAGCAGCCCTTTAGCGGGGGTGGCCTCCTACAATGAGCAGTTCTTC. Its protein product is CASSPLAGVASYNEQFF.

This clonotype was detected many times. The chain links TRBV5-5 to TRBJ1-5; D gene uncertain. Germline V gene lookup returns CDR1 SGHKS and CDR2 YYEKEE (reference sequence). V was shortened by 4 bases and J by 6 bases, with 17 bases between the two germline ends. The CDR3 consists of 15 residues. CDR3 amino acids: CASSTNLGPGQPQHF. CDR3 sequence (DNA): TGTGCCAGCAGCACCAATTTAGGACCTGGTCAGCCCCAGCATTTT.

The chain's CDR3 is CASSPRGENEQFF. The CDR3 DNA reads TGTGCCAGCAGCCCCCGGGGGGAAAATGAGCAGTTCTTC. The chain couples TRBV5-4 to TRBJ2-1, with 7 bases identical to TRBD2. The germline CDR1 and CDR2 sequences are SGHNT and YYREEE (reference sequence). This CDR3 has 13 residues. Germline trimming cut 4 bases from V and 7 bases from J; bases unmatched to any gene: 5.

Ten or more counts support this clonotype. The chain uses TRBV5-1 and TRBJ1-1; D remains ambiguous. Trimming took off 4 bases at V and 4 bases at J, with 11 bases between the two ends. The germline gives CDR1 SGHRS, CDR2 YFSETQ. This CDR3 comprises 13 residues. DNA of the CDR3: TGCGCCAGCAGCCAGTGGGTGAGCACTGAAGCTTTCTTT. This gives the protein CASSQWVSTEAFF.

This clonotype was recorded many times. The chain employs TRBV4-1 and TRBJ1-2, with a tentative D call TRBD1 (5 bases). The V end lost 0 bases, the J end lost 4 bases, and 12 bases lay between the germline ends. The CDR3 contains 15 residues. CDR1 and CDR2 from the germline V gene are MGHRA and YSYEKL. The CDR3 nucleotides read TGCGCCAGCAGCCAAGAAGGGGATCCAGGCTATGGCTACACCTTC. Protein: CASSQEGDPGYGYTF.

This clonotype has at least ten counts. The chain carries TRBV20-1 and TRBJ2-7, with D perhaps TRBD1 or TRBD2 (5 bases each). The ends were cut back, 3 bases at V and 3 bases at J, with 15 bases in the middle. The CDR3 has 14 residues. Looked up from germline, CDR1 is DFQATT and CDR2 is SNEGSKA (reference sequence). DNA of the CDR3: TGCAGTGCTAGCGGGGCCTCGCCGCTCTACGAGCAGTACTTC. Amino acid sequence: CSASGASPLYEQYF.

The sample holds a few counts of this clonotype. The chain couples TRBV12-3 or TRBV12-4 to TRBJ1-3; the D is unclear. This CDR3 has 12 amino acids. With 3 bases removed from V and 14 bases from J, the gap between germline ends came to 14 bases. The CDR3 region has the DNA TGTGCCAGCAGTTTCGAGCCCCTCGGGGTATATTTT. Amino acids: CASSFEPLGVYF.

This clonotype has only a few counts. A read error may be the cause here, since a much bigger clone is one base away. This chain's CDR3 is CSATGTGLGGYPF. CDR3 bases: TGCAGTGCTACCGGGACAGGGCTAGGTGGCTACCCCTTC. The genes are TRBV20-1 and TRBJ1-2; 9 bases are shared with TRBD1. The CDR3 length is 13 residues. The germline V gene has CDR1 DFQATT and CDR2 SNEGSKA (reference sequence).

This clonotype was seen many times. This chain uses TRBV29-1 with TRBJ2-4; D gene unclear. Germline loops: CDR1 SQVTM, CDR2 ANQGSEA. With 6 bases removed from V and 0 bases from J, the gap between germline ends came to 12 bases. This CDR3 is 14 amino acids long. This CDR3 is CSVRTILAKNIQYF. The CDR3 DNA is TGCAGCGTACGGACGATACTAGCCAAAAACATTCAGTACTTC.

This clonotype was counted at least ten times. In DNA form, the CDR3 reads TGTGCCAGCAGCCCGGCGAGCAGCCAAAGCACAGATACGCAGTATTTT. Translation gives CASSPASSQSTDTQYF. The rearrangement uses TRBV3-1 and TRBJ2-3; D is unclear. This CDR3 has 16 amino acids. CDR1 is LGHDT, CDR2 YNNKEL, per germline (reference sequence). Trimming left V 4 bases short and J 0 bases short, with 14 bases between.

This clonotype has a count of ten or more. This sequence joins TRBV5-1 and TRBJ2-3; D is uncertain. V dropped 5 bases and J dropped 4 bases, with 8 bases sitting between them. From germline, CDR1 is SGHRS and CDR2 YFSETQ. The CDR3 runs to 12 residues. DNA for the CDR3: TGCGCCAGCAGTACAGACCCAGATACGCAGTATTTT. Translating gives CASSTDPDTQYF. Full variable domain (rest looked up from reference TRBV5-1 and TRBJ2-3): KAGVTQTPRYLIKTRGQQVTLSCSPISGHRSVSWYQQTPGQGLQFLFEYFSETQRNKGNFPGRFSGRQFSNSRSEMNVSTLELGDSALYLCASSTDPDTQYFGPGTRLTVL.

The table lists this clonotype with many counts. V usage is TRBV3-1 and J usage is TRBJ2-2; D may be TRBD2 (5 bases). Trimming removed 1 base from V and 6 bases from J, with 12 bases in between. Germline CDR1 reads LGHDT; CDR2 reads YNNKEL (reference sequence). The CDR3 spans 15 residues. The chain's CDR3 is CASSQALAPAGELFF. The CDR3 DNA reads TGTGCCAGCAGCCAAGCGCTAGCCCCGGCCGGGGAGCTGTTTTTT.

This clonotype was observed at least ten times. The chain has TRBV29-1 and TRBJ2-1; 9 bases match TRBD2. The CDR3 length is 15 residues. V shed 6 bases and J 10 bases; nucleotides not matched to a gene: 16. The germline CDR1 and CDR2 sequences are SQVTM and ANQGSEA. The CDR3 DNA follows: TGCAGCGTAGGTACGAGCGGGGGGTACGGCGGCGAGCAGTTCTTC. It yields the protein CSVGTSGGYGGEQFF.

This clonotype was counted ten times or more. The chain combines TRBV11-2 with TRBJ1-2, with 10 bases aligning to TRBD1. After removal of 6 bases from V and 6 bases from J, the junction contained 4 bases not matched to a gene. The CDR3 spans 13 residues. Germline V gene sequence: CDR1 SGHAT, CDR2 FQNNGV. For the CDR3, the DNA is TGTGCCAGCAGTCCCGGGACAGGGGATGGCTACACCTTC. Encoded protein: CASSPGTGDGYTF.

This clonotype was seen ten or more times. The V and J genes are TRBV4-3 and TRBJ2-2, with 12 positions matching TRBD1. This CDR3 has 17 residues. V shed 1 base and J 7 bases; nucleotides not matched to a gene: 7. Germline lookup yields CDR1 LGHNA and CDR2 YSLEER. The CDR3 coding sequence is TGCGCCAGCAGCCAAGTTTCGGGGACAGGGGGCTTCGGGGAGCTGTTTTTT. This encodes CASSQVSGTGGFGELFF.